This T cell receptor beta chain was retrieved from a study of blood T cells in healthy people across ages. Study-wide results and caveats: In older individuals, TCR beta diversity per million T cells was lower, falling roughly linearly with age.

Using a J-beta primer mix together with a sample-barcoded 5' primer, a second PCR was run for 7 to 11 cycles. TCRdb reprocessed the 5' RACE reads with MiXCR, giving one entry per CDR3 protein. This table holds roughly 1.4 million distinct CDR3 sequences, roughly 59% found once. The individuals who served as donors were healthy Caucasians living in Russia, aged about 6 to 95. No fewer than 6 million PBMCs went into each sample. To note about this clonotype: What it binds is not known.

This receptor was identified in a man aged 18-30 years in good health. The sequenced material came from blood.

The CDR3 spells CASSLGEGTDTQYF. CDR3 bases: TGCGCCAGCAGCTTGGGAGAAGGCACAGATACGCAGTATTTT. This chain uses TRBV5-1 with TRBJ2-3; D unresolved. The CDR3 sequence is 14 residues long. Deletions cut 0 bases from V and 1 base from J, with 6 bases between. Germline CDR1 is SGHRS and CDR2 is YFSETQ.